This T cell receptor beta chain was identified in a study of blood T cell repertoires in COVID-19. V shed 6 bases, J shed 0 bases, and the junction held 9 bases outside the gene matches. CDR3 length: 17 residues. Germline V gives CDR1 MNHEY, CDR2 SMNVEV (reference sequence). Original handling: Estimation of nucleated cell counts was performed using reference gene primer amplification. Sequencing was performed with immunoSEQ multiplex PCR; in TCRdb, only in-frame clones are kept and a portion is missing. V, J and clone size are those of that table, while D and trimming were read from the DNA. The sample yields about 410,000 clones, about 88% seen once.

The receptor was isolated from a woman aged 40 to 50 with COVID-19, enrolled during active disease. The sequenced material came from peripheral blood. The chain joins TRBV27 to TRBJ1-4, with 8 bases lining up with TRBD1. Here the CDR3 DNA reads TGTGCCAGCAGGCCGGACAGGGTGTTTACAACTAATGAAAAACTGTTTTTT. Translation: CASRPDRVFTTNEKLFF.